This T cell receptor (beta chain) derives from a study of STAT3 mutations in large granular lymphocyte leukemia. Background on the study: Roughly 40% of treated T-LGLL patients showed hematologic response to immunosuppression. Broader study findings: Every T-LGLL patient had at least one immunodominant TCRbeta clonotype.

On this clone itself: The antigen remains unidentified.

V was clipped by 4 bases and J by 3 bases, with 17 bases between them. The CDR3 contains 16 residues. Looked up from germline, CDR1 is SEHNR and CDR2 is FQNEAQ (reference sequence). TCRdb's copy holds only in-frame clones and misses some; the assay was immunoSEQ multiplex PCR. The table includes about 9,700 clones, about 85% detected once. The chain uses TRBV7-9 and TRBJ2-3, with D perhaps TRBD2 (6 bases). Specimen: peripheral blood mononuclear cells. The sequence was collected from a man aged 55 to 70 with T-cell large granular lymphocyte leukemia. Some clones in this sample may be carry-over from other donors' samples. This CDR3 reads CASSSISGGITDTQYF. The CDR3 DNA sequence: TGTGCCAGCAGCTCAATTAGCGGTGGGATTACAGATACGCAGTATTTT.